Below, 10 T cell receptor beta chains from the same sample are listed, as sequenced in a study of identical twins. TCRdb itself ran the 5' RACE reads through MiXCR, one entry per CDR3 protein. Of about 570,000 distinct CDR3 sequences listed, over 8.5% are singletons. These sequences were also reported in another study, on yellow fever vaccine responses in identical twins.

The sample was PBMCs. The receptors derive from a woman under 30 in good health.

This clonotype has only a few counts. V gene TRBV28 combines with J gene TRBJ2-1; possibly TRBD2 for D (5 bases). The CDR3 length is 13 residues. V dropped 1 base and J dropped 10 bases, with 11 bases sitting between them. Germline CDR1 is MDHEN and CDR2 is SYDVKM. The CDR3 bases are TGTGCCAGCAGTTTATTCCCCTCGGGAGAGCAGTTCTTC. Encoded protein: CASSLFPSGEQFF.

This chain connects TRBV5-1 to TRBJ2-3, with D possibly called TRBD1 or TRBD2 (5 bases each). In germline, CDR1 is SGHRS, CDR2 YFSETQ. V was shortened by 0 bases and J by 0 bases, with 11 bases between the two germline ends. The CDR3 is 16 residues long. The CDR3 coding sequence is TGCGCCAGCAGCTTGGATGGGGGTATGAGCACAGATACGCAGTATTTT. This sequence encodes CASSLDGGMSTDTQYF.

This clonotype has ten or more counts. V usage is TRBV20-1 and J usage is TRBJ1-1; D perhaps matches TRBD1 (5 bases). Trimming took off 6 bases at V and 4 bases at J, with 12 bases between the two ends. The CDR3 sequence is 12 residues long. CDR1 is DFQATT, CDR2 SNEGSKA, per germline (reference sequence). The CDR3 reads CSAQGSITEAFF. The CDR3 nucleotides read TGCAGTGCCCAGGGTTCGATCACTGAAGCTTTCTTT.

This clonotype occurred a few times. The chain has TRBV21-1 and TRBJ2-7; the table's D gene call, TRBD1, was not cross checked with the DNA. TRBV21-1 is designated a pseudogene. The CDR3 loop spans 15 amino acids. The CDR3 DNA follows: TGTGCCAACCCGGACAGAGTAGGCCTTGACTACGAGCAGTACTTC. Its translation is CANPDRVGLDYEQYF.

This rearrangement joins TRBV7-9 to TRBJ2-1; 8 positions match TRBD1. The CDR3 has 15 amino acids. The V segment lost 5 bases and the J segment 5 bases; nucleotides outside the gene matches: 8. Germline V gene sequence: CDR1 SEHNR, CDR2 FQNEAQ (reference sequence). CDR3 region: CASSLRDRTHNEQFF. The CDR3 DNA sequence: TGTGCCAGCAGCCTGCGGGACAGGACCCACAATGAGCAGTTCTTC. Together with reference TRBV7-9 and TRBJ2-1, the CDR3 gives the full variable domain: DTGVSQNPRHKITKRGQNVTFRCDPISEHNRLYWYRQTLGQGPEFLTYFQNEAQLEKSRLLSDRFSAERPKGSFSTLEIQRTEQGDSAMYLCASSLRDRTHNEQFFGPGTRLTVL.

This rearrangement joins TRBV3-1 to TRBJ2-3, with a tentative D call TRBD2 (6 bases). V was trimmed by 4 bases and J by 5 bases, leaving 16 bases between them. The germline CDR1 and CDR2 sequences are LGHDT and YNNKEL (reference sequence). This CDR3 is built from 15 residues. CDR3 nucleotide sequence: TGTGCCAGCAGCCCCCGGGGGAGGAGACTAGATACGCAGTATTTT. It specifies CASSPRGRRLDTQYF.

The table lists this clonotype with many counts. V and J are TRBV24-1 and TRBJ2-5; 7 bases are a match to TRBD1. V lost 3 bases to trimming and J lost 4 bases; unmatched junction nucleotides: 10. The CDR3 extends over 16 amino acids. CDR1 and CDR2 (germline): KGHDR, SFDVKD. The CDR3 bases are TGTGCCACCAGTGATCTGACAGGGTTGGGCGGAGAGACCCAGTACTTC. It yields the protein CATSDLTGLGGETQYF.

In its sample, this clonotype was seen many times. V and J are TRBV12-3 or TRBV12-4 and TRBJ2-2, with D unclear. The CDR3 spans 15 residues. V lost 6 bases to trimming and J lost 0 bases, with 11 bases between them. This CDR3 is CASRPDPANTGELFF. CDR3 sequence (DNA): TGTGCCAGCAGACCGGACCCCGCGAACACCGGGGAGCTGTTTTTT.

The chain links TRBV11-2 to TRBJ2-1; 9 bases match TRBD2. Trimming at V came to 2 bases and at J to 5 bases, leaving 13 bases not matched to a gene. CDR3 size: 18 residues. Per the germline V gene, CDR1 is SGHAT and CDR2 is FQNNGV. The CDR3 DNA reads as TGTGCCAGCAGCTTACTAGGGGAGAGCGGGAGGCTAGACAATGAGCAGTTCTTC. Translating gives CASSLLGESGRLDNEQFF.

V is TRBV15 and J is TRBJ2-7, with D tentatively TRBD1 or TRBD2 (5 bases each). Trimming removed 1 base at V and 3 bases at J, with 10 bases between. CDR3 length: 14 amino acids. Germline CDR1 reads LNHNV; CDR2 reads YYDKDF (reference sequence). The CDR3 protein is CATSRGGVIYEQYF. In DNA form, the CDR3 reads TGTGCCACCAGCAGAGGAGGGGTAATCTACGAGCAGTACTTC.